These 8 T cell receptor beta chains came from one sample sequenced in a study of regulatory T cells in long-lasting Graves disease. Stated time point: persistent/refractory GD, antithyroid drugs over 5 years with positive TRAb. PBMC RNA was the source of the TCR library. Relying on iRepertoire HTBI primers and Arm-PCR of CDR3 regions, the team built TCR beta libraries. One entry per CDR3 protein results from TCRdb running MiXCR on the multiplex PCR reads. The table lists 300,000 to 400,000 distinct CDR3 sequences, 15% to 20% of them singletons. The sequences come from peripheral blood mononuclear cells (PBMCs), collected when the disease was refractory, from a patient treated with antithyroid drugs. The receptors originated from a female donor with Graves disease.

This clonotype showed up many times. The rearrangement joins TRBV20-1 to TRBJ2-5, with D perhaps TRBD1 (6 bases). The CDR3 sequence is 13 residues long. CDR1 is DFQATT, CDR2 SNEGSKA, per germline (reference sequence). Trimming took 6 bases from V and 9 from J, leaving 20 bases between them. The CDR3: CSARRTAKGAQYF. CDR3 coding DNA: TGCAGTGCAAGACGGACAGCCAAAGGGGCCCAGTACTTC.

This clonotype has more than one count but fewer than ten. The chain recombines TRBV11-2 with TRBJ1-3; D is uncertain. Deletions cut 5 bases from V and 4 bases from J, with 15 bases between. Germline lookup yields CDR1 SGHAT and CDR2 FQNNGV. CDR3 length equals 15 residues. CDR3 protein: CASSTRRGGGNTIYF. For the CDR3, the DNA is TGTGCCAGCAGCACCCGACGAGGTGGAGGAAACACCATATATTTT.

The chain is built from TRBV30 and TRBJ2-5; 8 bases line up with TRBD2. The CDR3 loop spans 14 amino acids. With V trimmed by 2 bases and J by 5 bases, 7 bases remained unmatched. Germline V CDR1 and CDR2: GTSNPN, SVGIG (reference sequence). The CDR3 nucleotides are TGTGCCTGGAGTCGGACTAGCTCGGTGGAGACCCAGTACTTC. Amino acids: CAWSRTSSVETQYF.

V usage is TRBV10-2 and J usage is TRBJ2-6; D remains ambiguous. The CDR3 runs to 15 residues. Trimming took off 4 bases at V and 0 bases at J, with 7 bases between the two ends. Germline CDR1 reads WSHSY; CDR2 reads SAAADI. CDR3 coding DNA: TGCGCCAGCAGTGTATCTCTCTCTGGGGCCAACGTCCTGACTTTC. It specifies CASSVSLSGANVLTF.

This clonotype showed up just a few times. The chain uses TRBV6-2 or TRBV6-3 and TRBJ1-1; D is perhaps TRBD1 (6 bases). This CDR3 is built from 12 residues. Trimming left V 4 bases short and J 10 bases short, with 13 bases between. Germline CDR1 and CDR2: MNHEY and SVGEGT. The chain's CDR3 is CASSFGGRGAFF. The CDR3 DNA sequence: TGTGCCAGCAGTTTCGGGGGCAGGGGAGCTTTCTTT.

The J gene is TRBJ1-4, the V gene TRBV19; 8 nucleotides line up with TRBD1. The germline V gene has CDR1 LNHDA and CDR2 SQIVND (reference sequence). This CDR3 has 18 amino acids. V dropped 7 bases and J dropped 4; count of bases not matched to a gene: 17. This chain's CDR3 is CASMGVGREDRGNEKLFF. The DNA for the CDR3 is TGTGCCAGTATGGGGGTAGGACGGGAAGACAGGGGTAATGAAAAACTGTTTTTT.

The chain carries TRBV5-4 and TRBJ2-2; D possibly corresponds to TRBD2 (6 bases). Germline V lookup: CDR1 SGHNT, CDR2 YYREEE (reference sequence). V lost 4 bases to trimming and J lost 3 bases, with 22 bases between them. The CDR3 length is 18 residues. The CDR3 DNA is TGTGCCAGCAGCAGTGGGGGGTCGACGGGGTCGGACACCGGGGAGCTGTTTTTT. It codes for CASSSGGSTGSDTGELFF.

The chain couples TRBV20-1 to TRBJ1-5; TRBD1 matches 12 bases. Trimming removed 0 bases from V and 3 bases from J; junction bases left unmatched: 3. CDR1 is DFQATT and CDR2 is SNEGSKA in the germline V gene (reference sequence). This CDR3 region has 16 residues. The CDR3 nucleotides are TGCAGTGCTAGAGAGGTGGGACAGGGGGCCAATCAGCCCCAGCATTTT. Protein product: CSAREVGQGANQPQHF.